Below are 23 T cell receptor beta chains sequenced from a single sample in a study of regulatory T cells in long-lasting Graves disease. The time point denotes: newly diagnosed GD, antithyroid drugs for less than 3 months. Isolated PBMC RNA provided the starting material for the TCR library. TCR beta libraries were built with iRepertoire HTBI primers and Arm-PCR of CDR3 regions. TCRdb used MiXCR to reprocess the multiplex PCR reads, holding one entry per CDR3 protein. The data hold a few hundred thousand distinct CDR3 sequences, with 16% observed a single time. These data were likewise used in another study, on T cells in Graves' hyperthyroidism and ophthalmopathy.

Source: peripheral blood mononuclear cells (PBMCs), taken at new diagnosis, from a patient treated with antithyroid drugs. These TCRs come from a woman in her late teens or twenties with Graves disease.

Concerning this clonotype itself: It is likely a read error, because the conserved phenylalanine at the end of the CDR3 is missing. The CDR3 loop reads CASSLETGQLNTEAFL. Here the CDR3 DNA reads TGCGCCAGCAGCTTGGAAACGGGACAGCTGAACACTGAAGCTTTCCTT. V is TRBV5-1 and J is TRBJ1-1, with 7 bases identical to TRBD1. V was pared by 0 bases and J by 0 bases, with 5 bases of the junction left unmatched. The CDR3 covers 16 residues. CDR1 SGHRS and CDR2 YFSETQ come from the germline V gene.

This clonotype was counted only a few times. In DNA form, the CDR3 reads TGTGCCAGCTCATCCCAAAGGGGGAACACTGAAGCTTTCTTT. Protein sequence: CASSSQRGNTEAFF. The chain joins TRBV18 to TRBJ1-1; D might be TRBD1 (5 bases). There are 14 residues in the CDR3. V lost 5 bases and J lost 1, with 11 bases in between. Germline V gene data show CDR1 as KGHSH and CDR2 as LQKENI.

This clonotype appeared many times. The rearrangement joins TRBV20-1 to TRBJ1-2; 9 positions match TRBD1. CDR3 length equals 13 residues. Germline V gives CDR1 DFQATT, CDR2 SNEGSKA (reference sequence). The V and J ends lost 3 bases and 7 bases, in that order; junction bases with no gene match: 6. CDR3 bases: TGCAGTGCTAGCGGGACAGGGTTTTCTGGCTACACCTTC. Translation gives CSASGTGFSGYTF.

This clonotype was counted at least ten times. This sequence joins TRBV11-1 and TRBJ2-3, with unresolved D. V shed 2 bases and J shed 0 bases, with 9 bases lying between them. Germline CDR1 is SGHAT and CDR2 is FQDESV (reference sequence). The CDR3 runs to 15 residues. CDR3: CASSLIATSTDTQYF. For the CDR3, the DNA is TGTGCCAGCAGCTTAATAGCAACTAGCACAGATACGCAGTATTTT.

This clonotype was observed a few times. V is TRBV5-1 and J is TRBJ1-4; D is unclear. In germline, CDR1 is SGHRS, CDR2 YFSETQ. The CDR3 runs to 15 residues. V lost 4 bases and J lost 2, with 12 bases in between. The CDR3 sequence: CASSEGSATNEKLFF. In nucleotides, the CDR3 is TGCGCCAGCAGCGAGGGATCTGCGACTAATGAAAAACTGTTTTTT.

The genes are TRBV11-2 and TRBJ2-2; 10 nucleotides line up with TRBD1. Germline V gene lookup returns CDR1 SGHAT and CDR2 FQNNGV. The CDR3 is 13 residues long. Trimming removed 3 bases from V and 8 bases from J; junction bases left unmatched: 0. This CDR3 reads CASSLGQGGELFF. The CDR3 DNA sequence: TGTGCCAGCAGCTTGGGACAGGGGGGGGAGCTGTTTTTT. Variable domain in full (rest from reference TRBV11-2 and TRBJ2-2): EAGVAQSPRYKIIEKRQSVAFWCNPISGHATLYWYQQILGQGPKLLIQFQNNGVVDDSQLPKDRFSAERLKGVDSTLKIQPAKLEDSAVYLCASSLGQGGELFFGEGSRLTVL.

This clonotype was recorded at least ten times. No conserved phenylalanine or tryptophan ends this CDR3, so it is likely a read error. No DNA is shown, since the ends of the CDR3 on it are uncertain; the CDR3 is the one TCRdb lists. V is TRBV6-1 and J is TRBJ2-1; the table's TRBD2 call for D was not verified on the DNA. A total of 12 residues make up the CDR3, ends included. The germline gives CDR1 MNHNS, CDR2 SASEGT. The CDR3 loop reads CASRGDGTSNIL.

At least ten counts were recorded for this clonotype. CDR3 region: CASSPGTGVGEQYF. The CDR3, as DNA: TGTGCCAGCAGTCCGGGGACAGGGGTGGGGGAGCAGTACTTC. V is TRBV28 and J is TRBJ2-7; 10 nucleotides line up with TRBD1. The J segment lost 7 bases and the V segment lost 5 bases, leaving 8 bases of the junction unmatched. CDR1 and CDR2 from the germline V gene are MDHEN and SYDVKM. The CDR3 extends over 14 amino acids.

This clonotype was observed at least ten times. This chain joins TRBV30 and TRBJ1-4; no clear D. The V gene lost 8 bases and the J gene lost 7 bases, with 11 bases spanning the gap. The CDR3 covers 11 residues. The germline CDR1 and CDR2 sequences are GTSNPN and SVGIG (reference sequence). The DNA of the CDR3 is TGTGCCGGGAACTCGGGTGAAAAACTGTTTTTT. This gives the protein CAGNSGEKLFF.

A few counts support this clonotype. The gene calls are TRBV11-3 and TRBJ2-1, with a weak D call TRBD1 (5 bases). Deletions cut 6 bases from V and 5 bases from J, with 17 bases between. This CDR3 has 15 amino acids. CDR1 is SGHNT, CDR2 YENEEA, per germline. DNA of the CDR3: TGTGCCAGCAGTATGATGACAGTCCTGAACAATGAGCAGTTCTTC. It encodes CASSMMTVLNNEQFF.

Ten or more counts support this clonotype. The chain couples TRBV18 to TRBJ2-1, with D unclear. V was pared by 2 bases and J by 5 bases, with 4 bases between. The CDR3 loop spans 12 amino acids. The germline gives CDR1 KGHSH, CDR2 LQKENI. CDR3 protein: CASSPGDNEQFF. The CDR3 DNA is TGTGCCAGCTCACCAGGGGACAATGAGCAGTTCTTC.

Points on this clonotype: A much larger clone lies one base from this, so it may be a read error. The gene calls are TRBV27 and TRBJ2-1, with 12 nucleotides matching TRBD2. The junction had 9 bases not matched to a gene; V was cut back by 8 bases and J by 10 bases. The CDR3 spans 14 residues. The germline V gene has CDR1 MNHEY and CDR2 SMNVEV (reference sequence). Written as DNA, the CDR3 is TGTGCCAGCTACGCTAGCGGGAGGGCCTACGAGCAGTTCTTC. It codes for CASYASGRAYEQFF.

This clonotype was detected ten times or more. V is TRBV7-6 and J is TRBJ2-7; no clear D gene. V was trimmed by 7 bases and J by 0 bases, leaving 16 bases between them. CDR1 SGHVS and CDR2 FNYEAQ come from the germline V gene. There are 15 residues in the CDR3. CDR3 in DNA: TGTGCCAGCACCCCAGAGCCAGGAAACTCCTACGAGCAGTACTTC. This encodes CASTPEPGNSYEQYF.

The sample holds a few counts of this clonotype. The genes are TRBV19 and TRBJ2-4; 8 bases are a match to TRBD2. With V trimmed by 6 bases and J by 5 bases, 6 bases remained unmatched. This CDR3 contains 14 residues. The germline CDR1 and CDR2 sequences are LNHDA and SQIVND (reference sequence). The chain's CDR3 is CASRPGTRENIQYF. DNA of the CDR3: TGTGCCAGTAGGCCCGGGACTAGAGAAAACATTCAGTACTTC. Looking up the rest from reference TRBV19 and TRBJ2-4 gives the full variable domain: DGGITQSPKYLFRKEGQNVTLSCEQNLNHDAMYWYRQDPGQGLRLIYYSQIVNDFQKGDIAEGYSVSREKKESFPLTVTSAQKNPTAFYLCASRPGTRENIQYFGAGTRLSVL.

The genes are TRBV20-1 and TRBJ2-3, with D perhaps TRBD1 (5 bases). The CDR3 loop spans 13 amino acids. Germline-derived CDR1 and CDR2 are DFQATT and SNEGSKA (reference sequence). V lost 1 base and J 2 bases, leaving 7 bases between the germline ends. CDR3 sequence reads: CSARVDNTDTQYF. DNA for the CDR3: TGCAGTGCTAGAGTGGACAACACAGATACGCAGTATTTT.

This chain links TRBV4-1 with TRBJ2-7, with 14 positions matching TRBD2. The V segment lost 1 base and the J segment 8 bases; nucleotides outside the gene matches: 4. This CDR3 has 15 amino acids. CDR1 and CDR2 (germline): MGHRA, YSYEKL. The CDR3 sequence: CASSQVGLAGEKQYF. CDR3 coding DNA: TGCGCCAGCAGCCAAGTGGGACTAGCGGGAGAGAAGCAGTACTTC.

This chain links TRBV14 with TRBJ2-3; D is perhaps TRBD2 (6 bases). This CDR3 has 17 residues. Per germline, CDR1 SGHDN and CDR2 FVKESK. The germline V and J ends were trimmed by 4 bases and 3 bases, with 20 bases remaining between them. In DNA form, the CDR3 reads TGTGCCAGCAGCCCGGAGGGAGGACGGGAAGGGACAGATACGCAGTATTTT. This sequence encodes CASSPEGGREGTDTQYF.

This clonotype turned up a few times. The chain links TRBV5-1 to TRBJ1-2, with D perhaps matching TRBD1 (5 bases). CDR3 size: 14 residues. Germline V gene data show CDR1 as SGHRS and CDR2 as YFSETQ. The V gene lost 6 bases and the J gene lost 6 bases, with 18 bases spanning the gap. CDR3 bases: TGCGCCAGCAACAGACCAGGGACCCCTGATGGCTACACCTTC. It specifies CASNRPGTPDGYTF. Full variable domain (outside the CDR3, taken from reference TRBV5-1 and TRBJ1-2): KAGVTQTPRYLIKTRGQQVTLSCSPISGHRSVSWYQQTPGQGLQFLFEYFSETQRNKGNFPGRFSGRQFSNSRSEMNVSTLELGDSALYLCASNRPGTPDGYTFGSGTRLTVV.

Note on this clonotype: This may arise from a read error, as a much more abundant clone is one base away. CDR3 in amino acids: CASSATGRSYEQYF. CDR3 nucleotide sequence: TGTGCCAGCAGTGCTACGGGACGGTCCTACGAGCAGTACTTC. The chain joins TRBV6-2 or TRBV6-3 to TRBJ2-7; D might be TRBD1 or TRBD2, each matching 5 bases. CDR3 length: 14 amino acids. CDR1 and CDR2 (germline): MNHEY, SVGEGT. Trimming took 5 bases from V and 1 from J, leaving 12 bases between them.

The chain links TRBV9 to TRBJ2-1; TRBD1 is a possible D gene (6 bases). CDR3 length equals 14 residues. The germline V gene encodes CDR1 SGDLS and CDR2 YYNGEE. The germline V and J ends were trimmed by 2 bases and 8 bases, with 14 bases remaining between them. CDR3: CASSVTGQGDEQFF. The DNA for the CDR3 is TGTGCCAGCAGCGTGACAGGCCAAGGAGATGAGCAGTTCTTC.

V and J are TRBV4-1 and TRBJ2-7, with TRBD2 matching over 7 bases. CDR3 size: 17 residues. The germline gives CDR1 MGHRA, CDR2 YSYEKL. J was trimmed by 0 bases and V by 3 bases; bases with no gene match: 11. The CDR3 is CASSHGVGRGSSYEQYF. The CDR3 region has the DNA TGCGCCAGCAGCCATGGGGTCGGTCGCGGGAGCTCCTACGAGCAGTACTTC.

The CDR3 DNA sequence: TGTGCCAGCAGCTCCTCGTTTAGTGGCACTGAAGCTTTCTTT. It codes for CASSSSFSGTEAFF. The chain combines TRBV7-9 with TRBJ1-1, with no clear D. V lost 4 bases and J 4 bases, leaving 13 bases between the germline ends. Germline CDR1 SEHNR, CDR2 FQNEAQ (reference sequence). This CDR3 has 14 amino acids. The full variable domain, rest sourced from reference TRBV7-9 and TRBJ1-1, is DTGVSQNPRHKITKRGQNVTFRCDPISEHNRLYWYRQTLGQGPEFLTYFQNEAQLEKSRLLSDRFSAERPKGSFSTLEIQRTEQGDSAMYLCASSSSFSGTEAFFGQGTRLTVV.

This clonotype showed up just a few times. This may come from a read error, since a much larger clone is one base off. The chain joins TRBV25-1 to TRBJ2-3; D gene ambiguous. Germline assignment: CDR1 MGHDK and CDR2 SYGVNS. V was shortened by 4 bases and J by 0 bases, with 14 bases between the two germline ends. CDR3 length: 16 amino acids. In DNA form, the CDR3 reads TGTGCCAGCAGTGGATTTCCGGTCGTAAGCACAGATACGCAGTATTTT. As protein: CASSGFPVVSTDTQYF.